This T cell receptor (beta chain) was obtained from a study of cytomegalovirus exposure and HLA in healthy donors (dated by TCRdb to 2017 to 2019). For context, the study as a whole: A later analysis indicated that the 95 to 150 validation repertoires were generated on the platform also employed for the 600 to 750 repertoires of the first cohort. The study aimed to test whether cataloging public T cell receptors could reveal signatures of past pathogen exposure. In addition to the first cohort of roughly 700 subjects, a separate validation cohort of over 90 different subjects was used. The study combined high-throughput TCR immunosequencing, statistical association of individual TCRs with disease status, and machine learning to predict cytomegalovirus infection status.

Separate from the approximately 700-subject first cohort, the validation cohort of roughly 120 subjects was the group to which the donors belonged. Library preparation used the immunoSEQ multiplex PCR assay. The paper's processing steps were these. A statistical classification framework was built to diagnose cytomegalovirus status from the catalog of TCR beta chain sequences. TCRdb carries this immuneACCESS record with in-frame sequences only. Its versions omit some clonotypes, under half of them owing to an unresolved V gene in the studies checked, with the rest unexplained. Clone size and V and J calls were adopted from that table, with D and trimming inferred from the DNA. For this sample the table gives about 74,000 clones, of which 94% were detected only once. The ten largest clonotypes hold about 2.1% of the sample. CDR3 length: 13 amino acids, cysteine to phenylalanine. Only the CDR3 DNA is retained, 39 bases long and in frame from the first base. V is reduced by 4 bases and J by 5 bases, leaving a spacing of 11 bases between them. From the germline V gene, CDR1 is SGHDT and CDR2 is YYEEEE.

The paper as a whole reports these results and caveats: According to the authors, the approach could potentially be generalized to other disease states and immunological phenotypes. In a later analysis, TCRs clustered in the first cohort were found to also tend to co-occur in the roughly 120 validation repertoires, with approximately 94% of cluster scores above 0. In vitro tests confirmed that a few of the cytomegalovirus-associated TCR beta chains recognize cytomegalovirus antigens. A later analysis had no HLA typing for the validation cohort, so co-occurrence there was scored across all 120 or so repertoires. While some public TCRs were present in many individuals, most TCR sequences turned up only very rarely across donors. In both the original and validation cohorts, the classifier was reported to diagnose cytomegalovirus status with high specificity and sensitivity. A total of 150 to 200 TCR beta chains were listed by the study as associated with cytomegalovirus.

Note on this clone: Its antigen specificity is not known. Within one base of it there is no much larger clone, and no base qualities were kept.

The sequence came from a woman between 18 and 30 years old in good health and CMV-seropositive. The V gene is TRBV5-6 and the J gene is TRBJ2-3; a weak D assignment points to TRBD2 (5 bases agree). Sequencing used PBMCs. The DNA sequence is given as TGTGCCAGCAGCCCTCCCGGAGGAGATACGCAGTATTTT. Its product reads: CASSPPGGDTQYF.